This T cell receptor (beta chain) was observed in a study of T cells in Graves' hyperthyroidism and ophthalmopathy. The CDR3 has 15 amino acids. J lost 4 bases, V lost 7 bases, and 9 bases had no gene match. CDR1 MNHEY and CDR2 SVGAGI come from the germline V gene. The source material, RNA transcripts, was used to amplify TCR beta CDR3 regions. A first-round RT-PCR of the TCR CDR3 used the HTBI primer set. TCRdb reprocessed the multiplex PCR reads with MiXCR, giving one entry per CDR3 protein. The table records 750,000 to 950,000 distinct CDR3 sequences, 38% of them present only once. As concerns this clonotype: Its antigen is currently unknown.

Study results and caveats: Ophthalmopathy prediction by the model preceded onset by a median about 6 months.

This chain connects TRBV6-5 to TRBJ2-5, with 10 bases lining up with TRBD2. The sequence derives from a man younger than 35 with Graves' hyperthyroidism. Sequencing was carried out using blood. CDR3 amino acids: CASIPSGRFGETQYF. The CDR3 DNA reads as TGTGCCAGCATCCCTAGCGGGAGATTCGGAGAGACCCAGTACTTC.